The rows below give T cell receptor beta chains drawn from one sample of a study of technical replicates of blood from a handful of donors. This table comes from immunoSEQ multiplex PCR, and its TCRdb copy is limited to in-frame clones, with some not included. The sample records approximately 87,000 clones, 90% to 95% being singletons. Input material: T cells isolated from PBMCs. These TCRs come from a human donor in good health. The CDR3 runs from the conserved cysteine through the conserved F or W. A D gene is named only where the DNA matches it firmly. The listing skips clone size in some rows; elsewhere it reads once, few, many or a size class.

d_call clone_size j_call v_call cdr3_nt cdr3_aa
- - TRBJ2-2 TRBV28 TGTGCCAGCAGTTTATATCGCCTAGCCGGCGGGGAGCTGTTTTTT CASSLYRLAGGELFF
TRBD1 - TRBJ1-1 TRBV6-4 TGTGCCAGCCGGACAGGCCTGAACACTGAAGCTTTCTTT CASRTGLNTEAFF
TRBD2 - TRBJ2-7 TRBV30 TGTGCCTGGAGGGTCGCGGGAGGCTCCTACGAGCAGTACTTC CAWRVAGGSYEQYF
TRBD1 - TRBJ2-1 TRBV28 TGTGCCAGCAGTTCCAGGTTAACAGGGGGCAATGAGCAGTTCTTC CASSSRLTGGNEQFF
- - TRBJ2-5 TRBV9 TGTGCCAGCAGCGTAGGAGAGAATCAAGAGACCCAGTACTTC CASSVGENQETQYF
TRBD2 - TRBJ2-3 TRBV4-1 TGCGCCAGCAGCCAAGTAGCGGGGACGCCAGATACGCAGTATTTT CASSQVAGTPDTQYF
TRBD1 - TRBJ1-2 TRBV10-2 TGCGCCAGCAGCCCTACCGGGACAGTCTATGGCTACACCTTC CASSPTGTVYGYTF
TRBD2 - TRBJ2-7 TRBV5-1 TGCGCCAGCAGCTCGGGAGGGTTAGGCTCCTACGAGCAGTACTTC CASSSGGLGSYEQYF
- - TRBJ2-7 TRBV7-9 TGTGCCAGCAGCCGTGGACAGCCAGGTTACGAGCAGTACTTC CASSRGQPGYEQYF
TRBD1 - TRBJ1-2 TRBV10-3 TGTGCCATCAGTGAGTCTGAGGGACAGAAATCTAACTATGGCTACACCTTC CAISESEGQKSNYGYTF
- once TRBJ1-4 TRBV5-1 TGCGCCAGCAGCTTGGGAGGGTGGGATGAAAAACTGTTTTTT CASSLGGWDEKLFF
- - TRBJ1-1 TRBV11-3 TGTGCCAGCAGCTTAGGACAGAACGTATACTCTGAAGCTTTCTTT CASSLGQNVYSEAFF
- - TRBJ2-7 TRBV11-1 TGTGCCAGCAGCGTGGCCGGGTACGAGCAGTACTTC CASSVAGYEQYF
TRBD1 - TRBJ1-2 TRBV27 TGTGCCAGCAGTTTATCGTCCCCTTTCGGGACAGGGGGCGCCTATGGCTACACCTTC CASSLSSPFGTGGAYGYTF
- - TRBJ1-2 TRBV11-3 TGTGCCAGCAGCTTAGTCTCAGGCAGGGCGGATGGCTACACCTTC CASSLVSGRADGYTF
- - TRBJ1-3 TRBV9 TGTGCCAGCAGCGTAGTCCCGTCTGGAAACACCATATATTTT CASSVVPSGNTIYF
- - TRBJ2-2 TRBV27 TGTGCCAGCAGACCGCCGGGGGCCGGGGAGCTGTTTTTT CASRPPGAGELFF
TRBD1 - TRBJ2-7 TRBV19 TGTGCCAGTAGGCCGACAGGGGGAAGCTACGAGCAGTACTTC CASRPTGGSYEQYF
- - TRBJ1-2 TRBV7-9 TGTGCCAGCAGCTCACAGGGCCTAAACTATGGCTACACCTTC CASSSQGLNYGYTF
TRBD1 - TRBJ1-6 TRBV7-9 TGTGCCAGCAGCTTGGGGACAGGTTATTCACCCCTCCACTTT CASSLGTGYSPLHF
TRBD1 - TRBJ2-6 TRBV14 TGTGCCAGCAGCCAAGGGACAGGGCGCTCTGGGGCCAACGTCCTGACTTTC CASSQGTGRSGANVLTF
- once TRBJ1-1 TRBV14 TGTGCCAGCAGCCAAGGGCAGGGATACGCTGAAGCTTTCTTT CASSQGQGYAEAFF
TRBD2 - TRBJ2-4 TRBV27 TGTGCCAGCAGTCCCGGACTAGCGGGCGTAAAAAACATTCAGTACTTC CASSPGLAGVKNIQYF
TRBD1 once TRBJ2-3 TRBV5-1 TGCGCCAGCAGCTTGCAGGGGGCAGATACGCAGTATTTT CASSLQGADTQYF
TRBD1 - TRBJ1-5 TRBV15 TGTGCCACCAGCAGAGATAATAGATGGGGACAGCGCAATCAGCCCCAGCATTTT CATSRDNRWGQRNQPQHF
TRBD1 - TRBJ2-2 TRBV12-5 TGTGCTAGTGGTTTGACCCCTTCGGGACAGGGTAATCCCGGGGAGCTGTTTTTT CASGLTPSGQGNPGELFF